Given below is one TCR beta chain in context. Trimming pared 2 bases from V and 6 bases from J, leaving 14 bases between. The germline V gene encodes CDR1 SNHLY and CDR2 FYNNEI. This CDR3 has 16 amino acids. TCRdb keeps only in-frame clones here, not all; method: immunoSEQ multiplex PCR. The sample yields about 100,000 clones, about three quarters seen once. These data come from a study of blood T cell repertoires in COVID-19. Background on the study: From T cells, B-cell-depleted T cells, or PBMCs came the material, which was cDNA or gDNA.

The specimen was peripheral blood. This TCR was recovered from a man in his sixties or seventies with acute or convalescent COVID-19. The V call is TRBV2, the J call TRBJ1-6; D gene unclear. Written as DNA, the CDR3 is TGTGCCAGCAGTGAACACTCCGGGATGCGTAATTCACCCCTCCACTTT. Its protein product is CASSEHSGMRNSPLHF.